This TCR beta chain was retrieved from a study of cytomegalovirus exposure and HLA in healthy donors. In the study overall: An analysis done earlier identified about 100 million unique TCR beta sequences from about 179 million T cells. Whole-study findings and limits: The investigators catalogued 150 to 200 TCR beta chains as cytomegalovirus-associated. The authors later linked a missense DCLRE1C variant to TCR beta V- and J-gene trimming.

The CDR3 extends over 12 amino acids. Germline V gives CDR1 KGHSH, CDR2 LQKENI. V lost 6 bases to trimming and J lost 8 bases; unmatched junction nucleotides: 6. The count of this clone is one. Its antigen remains unknown. The PCR had 60 Vbeta and 13 Jbeta primers. The repertoire was sequenced with immunoSEQ multiplex PCR; TCRdb's copy has only in-frame clones and lacks some. The sample lists roughly 160,000 clones; roughly four fifths were seen once. This receptor was taken from a man aged 50-60 years in good health and CMV-seropositive. The sequencing input was PBMCs. The chain uses TRBV18 and TRBJ1-2; 7 bases map to TRBD1. As DNA, the CDR3 is TGTGCCAGCTCGCCCGACAGGGACGGCTACACCTTC. This translates into CASSPDRDGYTF. Combining the CDR3 with reference TRBV18 and TRBJ1-2 gives the whole variable domain NAGVMQNPRHLVRRRGQEARLRCSPMKGHSHVYWYRQLPEEGLKFMVYLQKENIIDESGMPKERFSAEFPKEGPSILRIQQVVRGDSAAYFCASSPDRDGYTFGSGTRLTVV.